The 10 T cell receptor beta chains below all came from one sample that was sequenced in a study of cytomegalovirus exposure and HLA in healthy donors. Assay: immunoSEQ multiplex PCR; the TCRdb copy retains only in-frame clones and omits some. The sample contains approximately 160,000 clones, 70% to 90% of which appear only once. Sequencing input: PBMCs. The receptors originated from a man aged 25-45 years in good health and CMV-seropositive.

The genes are TRBV14 and TRBJ2-4; possible D gene TRBD2, 6 bases. This CDR3 has 15 residues. Trimming stripped 1 base from V and 7 bases from J, with 14 bases between. The V gene's germline CDR1 is SGHDN and CDR2 FVKESK. This CDR3 reads CASSQAEGTWNIQYF. The CDR3 DNA reads as TGTGCCAGCAGCCAAGCTGAGGGGACTTGGAACATTCAGTACTTC.

This clone appeared once. This same CDR3 is encoded by further DNA sequences in the sample. This rearrangement joins TRBV5-1 to TRBJ2-3; 11 nucleotides agree with TRBD2. With V trimmed by 4 bases and J by 6 bases, 7 bases remained unmatched. The germline V gene has CDR1 SGHRS and CDR2 YFSETQ. CDR3 length: 15 amino acids. The CDR3 protein is CASSAPLAGADTQYF. DNA for the CDR3: TGCGCCAGCAGCGCGCCACTAGCGGGGGCTGATACGCAGTATTTT. Supplemented by reference TRBV5-1 and TRBJ2-3, the full variable domain reads KAGVTQTPRYLIKTRGQQVTLSCSPISGHRSVSWYQQTPGQGLQFLFEYFSETQRNKGNFPGRFSGRQFSNSRSEMNVSTLELGDSALYLCASSAPLAGADTQYFGPGTRLTVL.

In its sample, this clone was seen once. The V gene is TRBV10-3, the J gene TRBJ2-5; the match to TRBD1 covers 11 bases. V lost 6 bases, J lost 5 bases, and 11 bases stayed unmatched. Germline values: CDR1 ENHRY, CDR2 SYGVKD. The CDR3 sequence is 16 residues long. Here the CDR3 DNA reads TGTGCCATCAGCCCTGGACAGGGGGCAGGGTGGGAGACCCAGTACTTC. It translates to CAISPGQGAGWETQYF.

There are a few counts of this clone. This rearrangement joins TRBV30 to TRBJ1-2, with a possible D match to TRBD1 (6 bases). V lost 2 bases and J lost 7, with 14 bases in between. There are 13 residues in the CDR3. Germline V gene lookup returns CDR1 GTSNPN and CDR2 SVGIG (reference sequence). CDR3 loop: CAWSPQGLGGYTF. DNA for the CDR3: TGTGCCTGGAGTCCTCAGGGGCTCGGTGGCTACACCTTC.

V gene TRBV14 combines with J gene TRBJ2-1; D uncertain. Germline V lookup: CDR1 SGHDN, CDR2 FVKESK. The CDR3 runs 15 residues. V was pared by 4 bases and J by 0 bases, with 10 bases between. The CDR3 nucleotides read TGTGCCAGCAGCCCTGAGGTAAGCTCCTACAATGAGCAGTTCTTC. Translating gives CASSPEVSSYNEQFF.

The chain's CDR3 is CASSLASGGADTQYF. In DNA form, the CDR3 reads TGCGCCAGCAGCCTGGCTAGCGGGGGCGCAGATACGCAGTATTTT. This chain connects TRBV4-3 to TRBJ2-3, with 10 bases fitting TRBD2. The CDR3 extends over 15 amino acids. Per germline, CDR1 LGHNA and CDR2 YSLEER. V was clipped by 4 bases and J by 4 bases; unmatched bases: 5.

This clone came up a few times. V gene TRBV7-2 combines with J gene TRBJ1-2, with D maybe TRBD1 (6 bases). Germline CDR1 and CDR2: SGHTA and FQGNSA. V was trimmed by 1 base and J by 4 bases, leaving 13 bases between them. The CDR3 totals 15 residues. The CDR3 sequence is CASSLVRTVIYGYTF. The CDR3, as DNA: TGTGCCAGCAGCTTAGTTCGGACAGTGATCTATGGCTACACCTTC.

The chain employs TRBV27 and TRBJ1-1, with unresolved D. Per germline, CDR1 MNHEY and CDR2 SMNVEV (reference sequence). Trimming removed 2 bases from V and 1 base from J, with 5 bases in between. The CDR3 spans 13 residues. The CDR3 bases are TGTGCCAGCAGTTTACGGGGGAACACTGAAGCTTTCTTT. This translates into CASSLRGNTEAFF.

The J gene is TRBJ1-2, the V gene TRBV29-1, with a possible D match to TRBD1 (5 bases). The CDR3 has 13 residues. The germline V and J ends were trimmed by 4 bases and 2 bases, with 11 bases remaining between them. Germline loops: CDR1 SQVTM, CDR2 ANQGSEA. CDR3 sequence reads: CSVAGSGNYGYTF. In DNA form, the CDR3 reads TGCAGCGTTGCAGGGAGCGGGAACTATGGCTACACCTTC.

The J gene is TRBJ2-7, the V gene TRBV27; TRBD1 agrees at 9 bases. Germline V gives CDR1 MNHEY, CDR2 SMNVEV (reference sequence). This CDR3 contains 14 residues. V trimming: 5 bases; J trimming: 4 bases; junction bases outside the gene matches: 6. The CDR3 DNA follows: TGTGCCAGCAGTCTGGGACAGGGTCTATACGAGCAGTACTTC. Its translation is CASSLGQGLYEQYF.